The clone carrying this TCR beta chain has only a few counts. Its antigen is not known. This CDR3 has 17 amino acids. CDR1 and CDR2 from the germline V gene are MDHEN and SYDVKM. The V segment lost 3 bases and the J segment 5 bases; nucleotides outside the gene matches: 6. Blood was drawn once from each donor into heparinised tubes. The draws averaged around 110 mL. Using CD45RO/CCR7/CD25/CD127/CD95/CD27, CD4+ naive, central memory, regulatory and stem cell-like memory cells were sorted. Reverse transcribing all isolated RNA meant expressed TCRB transcripts were sequenced. Repertoires were generated with immunoSEQ multiplex PCR, while TCRdb's copy carries only in-frame clones and drops some. The data hold 300,000 to 450,000 clones, with 10% to 15% observed a single time. This sample was taken from a study of beta chain features in type 1 diabetes. Findings and caveats of the study: Patients with type 1 diabetes carried fewer insertions and had more deletions at their VDJ junctions.

Sequenced input: naive CD4+ T cells from blood. The sequence was obtained from a man between 18 and 29 years old in good health. The chain employs TRBV28 and TRBJ2-2; the match to TRBD2 covers 13 bases. The CDR3 DNA follows: TGTGCCAGCAGTTTCTGGACTAGCGGGAGCGCGACCGGGGAGCTGTTTTTT. Its protein is CASSFWTSGSATGELFF.